This TCR beta chain was found in a study of blood T cell repertoires in COVID-19. Study details: Italy, Spain and the United States were the sources of the convalescent and acute COVID-19 samples. Nucleic acid was either cDNA or gDNA, and it came from T cells, B-cell-depleted T cells, or PBMCs.

The CDR3 covers 17 residues. CDR1 is LGHDT, CDR2 YNNKEL, per germline (reference sequence). V lost 1 base to trimming and J lost 5 bases; unmatched junction nucleotides: 12. In the study's own analysis: Amplifying reference gene primers gave estimates of nucleated cell counts. Measured with immunoSEQ multiplex PCR; TCRdb has only the in-frame clones, and not every one. The V and J calls and clone size were taken over from that table, and D and trimming were inferred from the DNA. The sample yields 110,000 to 150,000 clones, approximately 80% seen once. The chain uses TRBV3-1 (or the pseudogene TRBV3-2) and TRBJ2-7; TRBD1 matches at 9 bases. The sequenced sample consisted of peripheral blood. The sequence was collected from a man in his fifties or sixties with active or convalescent COVID-19. Written as DNA, the CDR3 is TGTGCCAGCAGCCAAGGGACAGGGGCTTTTATGTCTCACGAGCAGTACTTC. Encoded protein: CASSQGTGAFMSHEQYF.